Below, 25 T cell receptor beta chains from the same sample are listed, as sequenced in a study of T cell changes during pregnancy in multiple sclerosis. Profiling relied on immunoSEQ multiplex PCR, and the TCRdb table lists in-frame clones only, not all of them. Found here are 85,000 to 100,000 clones, roughly 92% of them singletons; the top ten hold around 2%. The sequenced sample was peripheral blood, obtained after pregnancy. Source of these receptors: a female donor with multiple sclerosis, enrolled in a pregnancy study.

The chain employs TRBV5-1 and TRBJ1-2; D unclear. Germline values: CDR1 SGHRS, CDR2 YFSETQ. This CDR3 is built from 13 residues. V was pared by 6 bases and J by 0 bases, with 9 bases between. CDR3 in amino acids: CASTEVANYGYTF. The DNA of the CDR3 is TGCGCCAGCACGGAGGTTGCTAACTATGGCTACACCTTC.

This chain joins TRBV19 and TRBJ1-5; 7 bases are shared with TRBD1. Germline V CDR1 and CDR2: LNHDA, SQIVND (reference sequence). CDR3 size: 16 residues. The trim removed 6 bases at V and 2 bases at J, leaving 10 bases unmatched. The CDR3 region is CASSLTGRGGNQPQHF. DNA of the CDR3: TGTGCCAGTAGCTTGACAGGGAGAGGGGGCAATCAGCCCCAGCATTTT.

The gene calls are TRBV11-2 and TRBJ2-7; weak D call: TRBD2 (5 bases). V was clipped by 1 base and J by 2 bases, with 12 bases between them. Germline CDR1 reads SGHAT; CDR2 reads FQNNGV. The CDR3 covers 15 residues. The CDR3 loop reads CASSLGYSGPYEQYF. The CDR3, as DNA: TGTGCCAGCAGCTTAGGTTACAGCGGACCCTACGAGCAGTACTTC.

J is TRBJ2-5 and V is TRBV7-9, with a weak D call TRBD1 (5 bases). V gave up 4 bases and J gave up 3 bases, with 9 bases separating them. Germline loops: CDR1 SEHNR, CDR2 FQNEAQ (reference sequence). CDR3 size: 13 residues. DNA for the CDR3: TGTGCCAGCAGCTCGACAGAAGAAGAGACCCAGTACTTC. Translated: CASSSTEEETQYF.

The V gene is TRBV28, the J gene TRBJ1-2; TRBD1 aligns across 7 bases. This CDR3 spans 14 amino acids. V lost 5 bases to trimming and J lost 2 bases; unmatched junction nucleotides: 5. Germline V gene sequence: CDR1 MDHEN, CDR2 SYDVKM. CDR3 sequence reads: CASSPGTVNYGYTF. CDR3 bases: TGTGCCAGCAGTCCCGGGACAGTCAACTATGGCTACACCTTC.

The chain links TRBV19 to TRBJ2-1; D is unclear. The V gene lost 5 bases and the J gene lost 0 bases, with 14 bases spanning the gap. CDR3 length equals 16 residues. CDR1 LNHDA and CDR2 SQIVND come from the germline V gene (reference sequence). CDR3 residues: CASSSTRLSSYNEQFF. CDR3 coding DNA: TGTGCCAGTAGTTCCACCCGTCTCAGCTCCTACAATGAGCAGTTCTTC. Combining the CDR3 with reference TRBV19 and TRBJ2-1 gives the whole variable domain DGGITQSPKYLFRKEGQNVTLSCEQNLNHDAMYWYRQDPGQGLRLIYYSQIVNDFQKGDIAEGYSVSREKKESFPLTVTSAQKNPTAFYLCASSSTRLSSYNEQFFGPGTRLTVL.

The chain carries TRBV9 and TRBJ1-4; no firm D call. The germline V gene encodes CDR1 SGDLS and CDR2 YYNGEE. CDR3 size: 14 residues. Trimming pared 3 bases from V and 8 bases from J, leaving 14 bases between. Here the CDR3 reads CASSAEGGGEKLFF. In DNA form, the CDR3 reads TGTGCCAGCAGCGCGGAGGGTGGAGGGGAAAAACTGTTTTTT.

The CDR3 nucleotides are TGTGCCAGTAGTAGCCGGACAGGGGACTACTATGGCTACACCTTC. It yields the protein CASSSRTGDYYGYTF. The rearrangement uses TRBV19 and TRBJ1-2; TRBD1 matches at 9 bases. Germline trimming cut 4 bases from V and 3 bases from J; bases unmatched to any gene: 6. This CDR3 has 15 amino acids. The germline V gene has CDR1 LNHDA and CDR2 SQIVND (reference sequence).

The chain couples TRBV11-2 to TRBJ2-3, with a weak D call TRBD1 (6 bases). Trimming cost V 5 bases and J 2 bases, with 11 bases left between them. The CDR3 contains 14 residues. Germline assignment: CDR1 SGHAT and CDR2 FQNNGV. CDR3 sequence reads: CASSGGRFTDTQYF. The CDR3 nucleotides are TGTGCCAGCAGCGGGGGCAGGTTCACAGATACGCAGTATTTT.

The chain recombines TRBV29-1 with TRBJ2-7, with 10 bases lining up with TRBD2. This CDR3 contains 13 residues. Germline CDR1 is SQVTM and CDR2 is ANQGSEA. V was pared by 4 bases and J by 5 bases, with 5 bases of the junction left unmatched. The CDR3 DNA reads as TGCAGCGTTGTAGGGCTAGCGGGGGACGAGCAGTACTTC. Its translation is CSVVGLAGDEQYF.

The V gene is TRBV9, the J gene TRBJ2-5, with 13 bases matching TRBD2. Per germline, CDR1 SGDLS and CDR2 YYNGEE. This CDR3 has 15 amino acids. Trimming at V came to 4 bases and at J to 3 bases, leaving 3 bases not matched to a gene. CDR3 bases: TGTGCCAGCAGCTTCGGGACTAGCGGGAAAGAGACCCAGTACTTC. Protein product: CASSFGTSGKETQYF.

The chain combines TRBV7-2 with TRBJ1-1; D gene ambiguous. V lost 5 bases, J lost 1 base, and 8 bases lay in between. There are 13 residues in the CDR3. Per germline, CDR1 SGHTA and CDR2 FQGNSA. This CDR3 reads CASSPPRNTEAFF. As DNA, the CDR3 is TGTGCCAGCAGCCCCCCGAGGAACACTGAAGCTTTCTTT.

The chain joins TRBV18 to TRBJ1-1; TRBD1 might be the D (6 bases). The ends were cut back, 3 bases at V and 0 bases at J, with 17 bases in the middle. Germline CDR1 reads KGHSH; CDR2 reads LQKENI. This CDR3 is built from 17 residues. CDR3: CASSPKGSDSMNTEAFF. Here the CDR3 DNA reads TGTGCCAGCTCACCTAAAGGATCGGACAGTATGAACACTGAAGCTTTCTTT.

This chain uses TRBV5-1 with TRBJ2-5, with TRBD2 as a possible D gene (6 bases). The CDR3 contains 15 residues. V lost 3 bases and J lost 1, with 13 bases in between. In germline, CDR1 is SGHRS, CDR2 YFSETQ. DNA of the CDR3: TGCGCCAGCAGCTCCTGGGGGGAGACCCAAGAGACCCAGTACTTC. Amino acid sequence: CASSSWGETQETQYF.

A single count supports this clone. This chain connects TRBV7-9 to TRBJ2-7; 7 nucleotides align to TRBD1. The CDR3 is 12 residues long. Germline assignment: CDR1 SEHNR and CDR2 FQNEAQ (reference sequence). CDR3 protein: CASRQGAYEQYF. The CDR3 DNA reads TGTGCGTCCCGACAGGGCGCCTACGAGCAGTACTTC.

The chain employs TRBV21-1 and TRBJ1-4. TRBV21-1 corresponds to a pseudogene. This CDR3 comprises 15 residues. The CDR3 DNA reads as TGTGCCAGCATTCCAGGTGGCCAAGGGAGGGAAAAACTGTTTTTT. It is translated as CASIPGGQGREKLFF.

This CDR3 is CASSLAWTTGDEKLFF. CDR3 sequence (DNA): TGTGCCAGCAGCTTAGCCTGGACAACAGGGGATGAAAAACTGTTTTTT. The chain couples TRBV11-2 to TRBJ1-4; TRBD1 matches 7 bases. Trimming took 1 base from V and 6 from J; bases not matched to a gene: 8. Germline V CDR1 and CDR2: SGHAT, FQNNGV. The CDR3 has 16 residues.

The gene calls are TRBV19 and TRBJ2-2; no definite D call. The germline CDR1 and CDR2 sequences are LNHDA and SQIVND (reference sequence). V was pared by 7 bases and J by 1 base, with 7 bases between. The CDR3 has 13 residues. The CDR3 region has the DNA TGTGCCAGTATGTTCCTGAACACCGGGGAGCTGTTTTTT. Its translation: CASMFLNTGELFF.

The chain recombines TRBV7-2 with TRBJ2-5, with D possibly being TRBD2 (6 bases). V lost 2 bases, J lost 4 bases, and 14 bases lay in between. The CDR3 extends over 15 amino acids. CDR1 SGHTA and CDR2 FQGNSA come from the germline V gene. CDR3 in amino acids: CASSLKTSLRETQYF. The DNA for the CDR3 is TGTGCCAGCAGCTTAAAAACTAGCTTGAGAGAGACCCAGTACTTC.

This clone occurred once. The chain couples TRBV7-9 to TRBJ1-1; weak D call: TRBD1 (5 bases). The CDR3 consists of 15 residues. Trimming removed 1 base at V and 3 bases at J, with 12 bases between. Germline-derived CDR1 and CDR2 are SEHNR and FQNEAQ (reference sequence). The chain's CDR3 is CASSLGVGGDTEAFF. For the CDR3, the DNA is TGTGCCAGCAGCTTAGGAGTCGGGGGGGACACTGAAGCTTTCTTT.

The DNA of the CDR3 is TGTGCCATCAGTGGGGCAGGATCCCTAAACTTTAACACCGGGGAGCTGTTTTTT. Protein: CAISGAGSLNFNTGELFF. This rearrangement joins TRBV10-3 to TRBJ2-2; unclear D gene. This CDR3 is built from 18 residues. Per germline, CDR1 ENHRY and CDR2 SYGVKD. V was trimmed by 4 bases and J by 2 bases, leaving 20 bases between them.

Comments on this clone: Other DNA sequences within the sample encode an identical CDR3. The chain has TRBV6-6 and TRBJ2-5; TRBD2 matches 7 bases. Germline CDR1 reads MNHNY; CDR2 reads SVGAGI (reference sequence). V trimming: 6 bases; J trimming: 4 bases; junction bases outside the gene matches: 2. CDR3 length: 12 amino acids. This CDR3 is CASSGGGETQYF. In nucleotides, the CDR3 is TGTGCCAGCAGCGGCGGGGGAGAGACCCAGTACTTC.

This chain connects TRBV5-1 to TRBJ2-1; possibly TRBD1 for D (6 bases). Looked up from germline, CDR1 is SGHRS and CDR2 is YFSETQ. The CDR3 runs 11 residues. Trimming stripped 0 bases from V and 14 bases from J, with 9 bases between. Here the CDR3 reads CASSLGGQEFF. DNA of the CDR3: TGCGCCAGCAGCTTGGGGGGGCAAGAGTTCTTC.

The gene calls are TRBV14 and TRBJ1-1; 10 bases are shared with TRBD1. Per the germline V gene, CDR1 is SGHDN and CDR2 is FVKESK. The V gene end was trimmed by 0 bases and the J gene end by 10 bases; junction bases not matched to a gene: 8. The CDR3 length is 15 residues. CDR3 nucleotide sequence: TGTGCCAGCAGCCAAGATGTAAGGGGACAGGGGTCAGCTTTCTTT. This gives the protein CASSQDVRGQGSAFF.

V usage is TRBV5-1 and J usage is TRBJ2-7; 9 positions agree with TRBD2. The J segment lost 3 bases and the V segment lost 3 bases, leaving 7 bases of the junction unmatched. Germline lookup yields CDR1 SGHRS and CDR2 YFSETQ. The CDR3 covers 15 residues. The CDR3 is CASSWESSGDYEQYF. DNA for the CDR3: TGCGCCAGCAGCTGGGAATCTAGCGGGGACTACGAGCAGTACTTC.